This section outlines one TCR beta chain sequence together with its context. V lost 1 base, J lost 3 bases, and 3 bases stayed unmatched. The germline CDR1 and CDR2 sequences are SGHNT and YYREEE (reference sequence). This CDR3 has 16 residues. This record comes from a study of blood T cell repertoires in COVID-19. Study-wide background: Researchers got acute and convalescent COVID-19 samples from the United States, Italy and Spain.

The method was immunoSEQ multiplex PCR; TCRdb's version includes in-frame clones alone and lacks a portion of them. The sample yields a few hundred thousand clones, about 86% seen once. The chain employs TRBV5-4 and TRBJ2-2, with 10 bases that match TRBD1. This clonotype was sampled from a man in his sixties with acute or convalescent COVID-19. The source material was peripheral blood. The CDR3 protein is CASSLSGTGDTGELFF. The DNA of the CDR3 is TGTGCCAGCAGCTTGTCGGGGACAGGGGACACCGGGGAGCTGTTTTTT.